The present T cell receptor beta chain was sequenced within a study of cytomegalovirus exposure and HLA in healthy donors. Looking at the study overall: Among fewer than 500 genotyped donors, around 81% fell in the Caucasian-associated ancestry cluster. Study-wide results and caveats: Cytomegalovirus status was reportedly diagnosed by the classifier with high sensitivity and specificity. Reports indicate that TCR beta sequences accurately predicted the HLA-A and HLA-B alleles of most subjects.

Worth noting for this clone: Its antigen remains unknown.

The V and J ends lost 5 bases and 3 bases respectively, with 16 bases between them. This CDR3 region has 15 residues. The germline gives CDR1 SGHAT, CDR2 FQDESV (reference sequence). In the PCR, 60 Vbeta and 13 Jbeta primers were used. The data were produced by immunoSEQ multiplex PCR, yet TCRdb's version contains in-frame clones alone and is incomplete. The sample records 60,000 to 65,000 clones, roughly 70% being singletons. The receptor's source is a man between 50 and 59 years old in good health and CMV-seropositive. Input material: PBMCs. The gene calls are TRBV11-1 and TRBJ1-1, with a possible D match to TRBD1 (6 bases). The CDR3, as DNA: TGTGCCAGCAGCACAAAACAGGGCATTTACACTGAAGCTTTCTTT. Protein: CASSTKQGIYTEAFF. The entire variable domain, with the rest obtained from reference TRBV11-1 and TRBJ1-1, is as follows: EAEVAQSPRYKITEKSQAVAFWCDPISGHATLYWYRQILGQGPELLVQFQDESVVDDSQLPKDRFSAERLKGVDSTLKIQPAELGDSAMYLCASSTKQGIYTEAFFGQGTRLTVV.